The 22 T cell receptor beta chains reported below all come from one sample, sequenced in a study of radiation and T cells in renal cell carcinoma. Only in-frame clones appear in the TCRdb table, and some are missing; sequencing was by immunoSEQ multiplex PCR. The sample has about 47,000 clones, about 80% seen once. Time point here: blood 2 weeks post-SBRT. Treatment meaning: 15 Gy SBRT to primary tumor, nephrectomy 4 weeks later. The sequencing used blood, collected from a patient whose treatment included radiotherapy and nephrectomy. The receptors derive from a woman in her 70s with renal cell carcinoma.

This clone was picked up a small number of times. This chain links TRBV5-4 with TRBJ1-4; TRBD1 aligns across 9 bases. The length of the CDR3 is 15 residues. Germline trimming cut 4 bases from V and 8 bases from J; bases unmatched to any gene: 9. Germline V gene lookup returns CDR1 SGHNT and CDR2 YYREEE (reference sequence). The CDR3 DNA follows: TGTGCCAGCAGCAAAGCTGGACAGGGGAGAGAAAAACTGTTTTTT. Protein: CASSKAGQGREKLFF.

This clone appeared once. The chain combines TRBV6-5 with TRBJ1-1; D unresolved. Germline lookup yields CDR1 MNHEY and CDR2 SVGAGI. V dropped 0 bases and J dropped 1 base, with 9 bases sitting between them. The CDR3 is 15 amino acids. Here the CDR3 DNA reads TGTGCCAGCAGTTACTCGAATGCAGGGAACACTGAAGCTTTCTTT. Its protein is CASSYSNAGNTEAFF.

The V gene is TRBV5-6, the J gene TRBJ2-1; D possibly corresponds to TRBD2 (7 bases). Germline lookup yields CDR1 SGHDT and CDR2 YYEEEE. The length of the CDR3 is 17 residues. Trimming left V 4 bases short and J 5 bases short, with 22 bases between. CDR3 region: CASSREGGALPNNEQFF. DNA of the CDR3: TGTGCCAGCAGCAGGGAGGGGGGGGCCCTTCCCAACAATGAGCAGTTCTTC.

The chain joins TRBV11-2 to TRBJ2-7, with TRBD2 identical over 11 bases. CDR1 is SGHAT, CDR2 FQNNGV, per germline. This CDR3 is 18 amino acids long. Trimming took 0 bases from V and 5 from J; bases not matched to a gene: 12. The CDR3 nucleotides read TGTGCCAGCAGCTTAGATGAGGTAGCGGGAGGGCCTTATGACGAGCAGTACTTC. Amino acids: CASSLDEVAGGPYDEQYF.

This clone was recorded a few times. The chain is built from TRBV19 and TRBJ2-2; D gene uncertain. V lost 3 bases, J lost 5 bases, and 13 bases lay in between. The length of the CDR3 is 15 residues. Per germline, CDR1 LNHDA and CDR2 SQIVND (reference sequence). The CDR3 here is CASSIGLSGTGELFF. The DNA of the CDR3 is TGTGCCAGTAGTATTGGTCTAAGTGGGACCGGGGAGCTGTTTTTT.

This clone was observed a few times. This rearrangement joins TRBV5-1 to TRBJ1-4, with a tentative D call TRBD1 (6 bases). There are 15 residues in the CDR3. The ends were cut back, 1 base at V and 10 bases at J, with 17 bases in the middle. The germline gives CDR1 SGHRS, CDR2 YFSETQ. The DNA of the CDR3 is TGCGCCAGCAGCTTGTCTCCGGACAGTCCGCTAAAACTGTTTTTT. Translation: CASSLSPDSPLKLFF.

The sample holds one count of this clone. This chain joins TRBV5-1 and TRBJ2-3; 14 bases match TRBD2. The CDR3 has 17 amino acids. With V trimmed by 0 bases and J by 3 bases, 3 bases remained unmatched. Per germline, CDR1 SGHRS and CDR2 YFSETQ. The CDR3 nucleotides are TGCGCCAGCAGCTTGGATGGACTAGCGGGAGGAACAGATACGCAGTATTTT. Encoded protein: CASSLDGLAGGTDTQYF.

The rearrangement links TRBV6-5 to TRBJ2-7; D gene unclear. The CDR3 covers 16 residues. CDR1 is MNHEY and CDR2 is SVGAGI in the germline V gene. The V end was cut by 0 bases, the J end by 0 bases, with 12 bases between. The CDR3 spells CASSYSVGLSSYEQYF. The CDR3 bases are TGTGCCAGCAGTTACTCAGTAGGGCTGAGCTCCTACGAGCAGTACTTC.

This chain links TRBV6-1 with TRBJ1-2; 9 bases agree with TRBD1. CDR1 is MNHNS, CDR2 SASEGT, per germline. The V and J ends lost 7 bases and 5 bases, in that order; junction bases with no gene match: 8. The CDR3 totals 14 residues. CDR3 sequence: CASTYDRGTYGYTF. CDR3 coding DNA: TGTGCCAGCACCTACGACAGGGGGACTTATGGCTACACCTTC.

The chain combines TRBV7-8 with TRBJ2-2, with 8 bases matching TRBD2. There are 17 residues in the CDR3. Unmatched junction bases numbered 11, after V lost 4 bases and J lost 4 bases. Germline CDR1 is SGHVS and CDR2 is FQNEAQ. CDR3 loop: CASSSTSAGDSTGELFF. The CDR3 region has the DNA TGTGCCAGCAGCTCCACGTCAGCGGGGGATAGCACCGGGGAGCTGTTTTTT.

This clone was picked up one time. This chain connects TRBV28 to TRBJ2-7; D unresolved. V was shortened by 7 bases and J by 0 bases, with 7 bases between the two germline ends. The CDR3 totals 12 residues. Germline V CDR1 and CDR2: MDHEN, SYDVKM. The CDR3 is CASKDYSYEQYF. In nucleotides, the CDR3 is TGTGCCAGCAAAGATTACTCCTACGAGCAGTACTTC. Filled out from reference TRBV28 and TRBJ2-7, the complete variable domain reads DVKVTQSSRYLVKRTGEKVFLECVQDMDHENMFWYRQDPGLGLRLIYFSYDVKMKEKGDIPEGYSVSREKKERFSLILESASTNQTSMYLCASKDYSYEQYFGPGTRLTVT.

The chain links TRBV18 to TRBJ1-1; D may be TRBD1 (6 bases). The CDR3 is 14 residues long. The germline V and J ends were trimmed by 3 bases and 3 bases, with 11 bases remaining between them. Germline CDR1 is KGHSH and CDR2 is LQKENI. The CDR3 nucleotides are TGTGCCAGCTCACCCCAGGGGCGGGACACTGAAGCTTTCTTT. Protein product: CASSPQGRDTEAFF.

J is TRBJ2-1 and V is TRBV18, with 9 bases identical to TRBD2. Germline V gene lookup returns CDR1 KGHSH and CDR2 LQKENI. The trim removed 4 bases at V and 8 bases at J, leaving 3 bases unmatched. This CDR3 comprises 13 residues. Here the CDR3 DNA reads TGTGCCAGCTCACTAGCGGGAGACGATGAGCAGTTCTTC. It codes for CASSLAGDDEQFF.

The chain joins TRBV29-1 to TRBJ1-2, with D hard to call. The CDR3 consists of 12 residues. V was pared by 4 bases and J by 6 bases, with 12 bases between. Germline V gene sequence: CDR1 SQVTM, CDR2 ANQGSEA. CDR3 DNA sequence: TGCAGCGTTGTTGGAGGCGTACATGGCTACACCTTC. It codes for CSVVGGVHGYTF.

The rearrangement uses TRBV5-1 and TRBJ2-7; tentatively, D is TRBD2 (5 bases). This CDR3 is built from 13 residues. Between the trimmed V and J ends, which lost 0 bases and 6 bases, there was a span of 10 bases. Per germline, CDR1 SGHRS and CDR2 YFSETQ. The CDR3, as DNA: TGCGCCAGCAGCTTGGGGCCTGCGGGCGAGCAGTACTTC. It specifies CASSLGPAGEQYF.

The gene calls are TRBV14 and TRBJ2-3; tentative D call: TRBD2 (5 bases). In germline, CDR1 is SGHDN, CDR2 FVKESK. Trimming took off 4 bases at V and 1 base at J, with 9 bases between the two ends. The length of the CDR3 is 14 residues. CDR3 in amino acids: CASSPGTGTDTQYF. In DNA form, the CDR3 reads TGTGCCAGCAGCCCGGGAACAGGCACAGATACGCAGTATTTT.

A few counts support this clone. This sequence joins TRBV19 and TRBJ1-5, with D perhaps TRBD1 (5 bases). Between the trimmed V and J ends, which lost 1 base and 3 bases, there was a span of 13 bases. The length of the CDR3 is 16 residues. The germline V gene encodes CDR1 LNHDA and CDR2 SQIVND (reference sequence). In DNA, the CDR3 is TGTGCCAGTAGTATAGTCACAAATGGGACCAATCAGCCCCAGCATTTT. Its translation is CASSIVTNGTNQPQHF. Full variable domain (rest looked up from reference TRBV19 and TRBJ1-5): DGGITQSPKYLFRKEGQNVTLSCEQNLNHDAMYWYRQDPGQGLRLIYYSQIVNDFQKGDIAEGYSVSREKKESFPLTVTSAQKNPTAFYLCASSIVTNGTNQPQHFGDGTRLSIL.

In DNA, the CDR3 is TGTGCCAGCACCAAAGATCCGGGTCCTCTCGAGCAGTACTTC. Translating gives CASTKDPGPLEQYF. This chain links TRBV7-8 with TRBJ2-7; D not resolved. The CDR3 totals 14 residues. Germline CDR1 reads SGHVS; CDR2 reads FQNEAQ. Deletions cut 7 bases from V and 6 bases from J, with 19 bases between.

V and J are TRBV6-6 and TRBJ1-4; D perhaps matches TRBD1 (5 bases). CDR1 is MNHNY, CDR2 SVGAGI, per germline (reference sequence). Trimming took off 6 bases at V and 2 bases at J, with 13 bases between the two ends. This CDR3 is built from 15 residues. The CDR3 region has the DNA TGTGCCAGCAGCCCAAGACAGATTACTAATGAAAAACTGTTTTTT. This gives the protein CASSPRQITNEKLFF.

CDR3 coding DNA: TGCGCCAGCAGTGACACCGGACAGGGGATGTCTGAAGCTTTCTTT. It specifies CASSDTGQGMSEAFF. The chain recombines TRBV10-2 with TRBJ1-1; 9 nucleotides match TRBD1. V shed 3 bases and J 6 bases; nucleotides not matched to a gene: 8. CDR1 is WSHSY, CDR2 SAAADI, per germline. The CDR3 is 15 amino acids.

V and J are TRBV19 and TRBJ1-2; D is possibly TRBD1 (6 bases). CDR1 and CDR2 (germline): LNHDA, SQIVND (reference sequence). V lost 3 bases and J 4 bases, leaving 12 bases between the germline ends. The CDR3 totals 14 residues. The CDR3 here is CASSITGTPYGYTF. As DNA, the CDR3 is TGTGCCAGTAGTATTACCGGGACACCCTATGGCTACACCTTC.

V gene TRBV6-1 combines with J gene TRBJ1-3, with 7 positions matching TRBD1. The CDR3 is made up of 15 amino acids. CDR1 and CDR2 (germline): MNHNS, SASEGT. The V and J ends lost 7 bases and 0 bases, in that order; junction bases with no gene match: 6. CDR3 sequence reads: CASNDRAFSGNTIYF. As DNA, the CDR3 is TGTGCCAGCAATGACAGGGCATTCTCTGGAAACACCATATATTTT.